The source of this T cell receptor (beta chain) is a study of PD-L1 blockade in urothelial cancer. Study information: In the mid-2010s, patients got going on atezolizumab, taking 1,200 mg intravenously every 3 weeks. Analyzed time points were 3 weeks (second dose) and 6 weeks after therapy began.

V gave up 0 bases and J gave up 2 bases, with 9 bases separating them. Germline assignment: CDR1 SGHRS and CDR2 YFSETQ. The CDR3 extends over 14 amino acids. The table lists this clone with a few counts. Time point defined: pretreatment peripheral blood. Assay: immunoSEQ multiplex PCR; the TCRdb copy retains only in-frame clones and omits some. The sample has more than 90,000 clones, around 90% seen once. This specimen consisted of PBMCs, obtained around atezolizumab (anti-PD-L1) treatment. The receptor comes from a man in his sixties with urothelial cancer. The chain uses TRBV5-1 and TRBJ2-7; D perhaps matches TRBD2 (5 bases). The chain's CDR3 is CASSLDLRAYEQYF. The CDR3 DNA sequence: TGCGCCAGCAGCTTGGACTTGCGGGCCTACGAGCAGTACTTC.